Listed below are T cell receptor beta chains from one sample, sequenced in a study of shared clonotypes between healthy human individuals. Clones were sequenced by immunoSEQ multiplex PCR, and TCRdb holds only the in-frame ones, with some missing. Of about 600,000 clones listed, 95% to 98% are singletons. Specimen: naive CD8+ T cells sorted from blood. The receptors derive from a man aged 30-40 years in good health. The CDR3 runs from the conserved cysteine through the conserved F or W. The D gene is left open where the match is weak. Clone size appears in some rows only: once, few, many, or a class for an expanded clone.

CDR3 protein: CASSQALMTGSTDTQYF
CDR3 DNA: TGTGCCAGCAGCCAAGCCCTTATGACAGGGAGCACAGATACGCAGTATTTT
J gene: TRBJ2-3
clone size: -
V gene: TRBV4-2
D gene: TRBD1

CDR3 protein: CASSVDNRGYEQYF
CDR3 DNA: TGTGCCAGCAGCGTAGACAACAGGGGGTACGAGCAGTACTTC
J gene: TRBJ2-7
clone size: once
V gene: TRBV9
D gene: TRBD1

CDR3 protein: CASSYSVGGNTEAFF
CDR3 DNA: TGTGCCAGCAGTTACTCGGTAGGGGGCAACACTGAAGCTTTCTTT
J gene: TRBJ1-1
clone size: -
V gene: TRBV6-5
D gene: TRBD1

CDR3 protein: CASSVVSGDTQYF
CDR3 DNA: TGTGCCAGCAGCGTAGTGAGCGGAGATACGCAGTATTTT
J gene: TRBJ2-3
clone size: -
V gene: TRBV9
D gene: -

CDR3 protein: CASSSNLGYEQYF
CDR3 DNA: TGTGCCAGCAGCTCCAATCTGGGTTACGAGCAGTACTTC
J gene: TRBJ2-7
clone size: -
V gene: TRBV7-9
D gene: -

CDR3 protein: CASSLVSEGETQYF
CDR3 DNA: TGTGCCAGCAGCTTAGTTTCGGAGGGGGAGACCCAGTACTTC
J gene: TRBJ2-5
clone size: -
V gene: TRBV11-2
D gene: -

CDR3 protein: CASSLEGADQPQHF
CDR3 DNA: TGTGCCAGCAGCTTAGAGGGGGCTGATCAGCCCCAGCATTTT
J gene: TRBJ1-5
clone size: -
V gene: TRBV7-2
D gene: TRBD1

CDR3 protein: CASTNGRVGGGETQYF
CDR3 DNA: TGTGCCAGCACCAACGGGAGAGTGGGAGGGGGAGAGACCCAGTACTTC
J gene: TRBJ2-5
clone size: -
V gene: TRBV9
D gene: -

CDR3 protein: CASSKRLSLWASYEQYF
CDR3 DNA: TGTGCCAGCAGCAAGCGACTCAGCCTGTGGGCCTCCTACGAGCAGTACTTC
J gene: TRBJ2-7
clone size: once
V gene: TRBV21-1
D gene: -

CDR3 protein: CASSSRVGRETQYF
CDR3 DNA: TGTGCCAGCAGCTCTCGAGTGGGGCGAGAGACCCAGTACTTC
J gene: TRBJ2-5
clone size: -
V gene: TRBV7-9
D gene: -

CDR3 protein: CASSLDHNEQFF
CDR3 DNA: TGTGCCAGCAGCTTGGACCACAATGAGCAGTTCTTC
J gene: TRBJ2-1
clone size: -
V gene: TRBV5-4
D gene: -

CDR3 protein: CASRGIAGAPYEQYF
CDR3 DNA: TGTGCCAGCAGGGGCATAGCGGGAGCCCCCTACGAGCAGTACTTC
J gene: TRBJ2-7
clone size: once
V gene: TRBV6-4
D gene: TRBD2

CDR3 protein: CASSSPPGQGNQPQHF
CDR3 DNA: TGTGCCAGCAGTTCGCCTCCGGGACAGGGAAATCAGCCCCAGCATTTT
J gene: TRBJ1-5
clone size: -
V gene: TRBV28
D gene: TRBD1

CDR3 protein: CASSERTGYNEQFF
CDR3 DNA: TGTGCCAGCAGCGAGCGGACAGGGTACAATGAGCAGTTCTTC
J gene: TRBJ2-1
clone size: -
V gene: TRBV13
D gene: TRBD1

CDR3 protein: CASSQDRGSEYEQYF
CDR3 DNA: TGCGCCAGCAGCCAAGATCGGGGTTCGGAGTACGAGCAGTACTTC
J gene: TRBJ2-7
clone size: -
V gene: TRBV4-1
D gene: -

CDR3 protein: CASSFRPNNEQFF
CDR3 DNA: TGTGCCAGCAGCTTCCGACCGAACAATGAGCAGTTCTTC
J gene: TRBJ2-1
clone size: once
V gene: TRBV7-9
D gene: -

CDR3 protein: CASSVDDGLLFEQYF
CDR3 DNA: TGTGCCAGCAGCGTAGACGATGGTCTCCTATTCGAGCAGTACTTC
J gene: TRBJ2-7
clone size: -
V gene: TRBV9
D gene: -

CDR3 protein: CSVAGGLGAEAFF
CDR3 DNA: TGCAGCGTTGCCGGGGGGCTAGGGGCTGAAGCTTTCTTT
J gene: TRBJ1-1
clone size: -
V gene: TRBV29-1
D gene: -

CDR3 protein: CASSQLDRGSGANVLTF
CDR3 DNA: TGCGCCAGCAGCCAATTGGACAGGGGGTCTGGGGCCAACGTCCTGACTTTC
J gene: TRBJ2-6
clone size: -
V gene: TRBV4-1
D gene: TRBD1

CDR3 protein: CASSPHGNRGLSGRFDEQYF
CDR3 DNA: TGTGCCAGCAGTCCCCACGGGAACAGGGGGCTTAGCGGGAGGTTCGACGAGCAGTACTTC
J gene: TRBJ2-7
clone size: -
V gene: TRBV28
D gene: -

CDR3 protein: CASSETGSGEKLFF
CDR3 DNA: TGTGCCAGTAGCGAGACAGGGTCTGGGGAAAAACTGTTTTTT
J gene: TRBJ1-4
clone size: -
V gene: TRBV19
D gene: TRBD1

CDR3 protein: CASSEGIYNEQFF
CDR3 DNA: TGTGCCAGTAGCGAAGGGATCTACAATGAGCAGTTCTTC
J gene: TRBJ2-1
clone size: -
V gene: TRBV19
D gene: -

CDR3 protein: CSVEAVGKEETQYF
CDR3 DNA: TGCAGCGTTGAAGCCGTAGGGAAAGAAGAGACCCAGTACTTC
J gene: TRBJ2-5
clone size: once
V gene: TRBV29-1
D gene: -

CDR3 protein: CASRRGRAGQPQHF
CDR3 DNA: TGTGCCAGCAGACGTGGACGGGCGGGTCAGCCCCAGCATTTT
J gene: TRBJ1-5
clone size: -
V gene: TRBV7-2
D gene: -

CDR3 protein: CASSRWAGPSYEQYF
CDR3 DNA: TGCGCCAGCAGCCGTTGGGCGGGGCCCTCCTACGAGCAGTACTTC
J gene: TRBJ2-7
clone size: -
V gene: TRBV5-1
D gene: -

CDR3 protein: CASSSGSSPSYGYTF
CDR3 DNA: TGTGCCAGCAGCTCCGGGAGCAGTCCGTCCTATGGCTACACCTTC
J gene: TRBJ1-2
clone size: -
V gene: TRBV13
D gene: -

CDR3 protein: CASSLGSYEQYF
CDR3 DNA: TGTGCCAGCAGCTTAGGGTCCTACGAGCAGTACTTC
J gene: TRBJ2-7
clone size: -
V gene: TRBV7-6
D gene: -

CDR3 protein: CASSFVGSSSSYNEQFF
CDR3 DNA: TGTGCCAGCAGTTTCGTCGGTAGCAGTAGCTCCTACAATGAGCAGTTCTTC
J gene: TRBJ2-1
clone size: -
V gene: TRBV27
D gene: -

CDR3 protein: CASSSGSPGNEQFF
CDR3 DNA: TGTGCCAGCAGCTCCGGATCCCCGGGGAATGAGCAGTTCTTC
J gene: TRBJ2-1
clone size: -
V gene: TRBV9
D gene: -

CDR3 protein: CASSLRGSGNGYTF
CDR3 DNA: TGTGCCAGCAGCTTAAGAGGGTCCGGGAATGGCTACACCTTC
J gene: TRBJ1-2
clone size: once
V gene: TRBV13
D gene: -

CDR3 protein: CSVGPGREGGYTF
CDR3 DNA: TGCAGCGTTGGGCCGGGACGGGAGGGTGGCTACACCTTC
J gene: TRBJ1-2
clone size: -
V gene: TRBV29-1
D gene: -

CDR3 protein: CASSPVGDWSEQYF
CDR3 DNA: TGTGCCAGCAGCCCCGTCGGAGACTGGTCCGAGCAGTACTTC
J gene: TRBJ2-7
clone size: -
V gene: TRBV11-2
D gene: -

CDR3 protein: CASSQVIWAEQYF
CDR3 DNA: TGCGCCAGCAGCCAAGTCATATGGGCGGAGCAGTACTTC
J gene: TRBJ2-7
clone size: -
V gene: TRBV4-1
D gene: -

CDR3 protein: CASSLSLAPSYNEQFF
CDR3 DNA: TGTGCCAGCAGCTTAAGTCTAGCTCCCTCCTACAATGAGCAGTTCTTC
J gene: TRBJ2-1
clone size: -
V gene: TRBV7-9
D gene: -

CDR3 protein: CASSEDGGQTYEQYF
CDR3 DNA: TGTGCCAGCAGTGAGGATGGGGGGCAGACCTACGAGCAGTACTTC
J gene: TRBJ2-7
clone size: -
V gene: TRBV27
D gene: -

CDR3 protein: CASSSRRSADTQYF
CDR3 DNA: TGTGCCAGCAGTTCACGTCGAAGCGCAGATACGCAGTATTTT
J gene: TRBJ2-3
clone size: -
V gene: TRBV27
D gene: -

CDR3 protein: CASSFEPLQATSNQPQHF
CDR3 DNA: TGTGCCAGCAGCTTCGAACCTCTACAGGCGACTAGCAATCAGCCCCAGCATTTT
J gene: TRBJ1-5
clone size: -
V gene: TRBV5-8
D gene: -

CDR3 protein: CASSLEGLAGGNQNEQFF
CDR3 DNA: TGCGCCAGCAGCTTGGAGGGACTAGCGGGAGGAAACCAAAATGAGCAGTTCTTC
J gene: TRBJ2-1
clone size: -
V gene: TRBV5-1
D gene: TRBD2

CDR3 protein: CAWTSGAKSNQPQHF
CDR3 DNA: TGTGCCTGGACTTCGGGGGCTAAGAGCAATCAGCCCCAGCATTTT
J gene: TRBJ1-5
clone size: -
V gene: TRBV30
D gene: -

CDR3 protein: CASSGDRNTEAFF
CDR3 DNA: TGCGCCAGCAGCGGGGACCGGAACACTGAAGCTTTCTTT
J gene: TRBJ1-1
clone size: -
V gene: TRBV4-3
D gene: -

CDR3 protein: CASSSIRYRQGLLDYGYTF
CDR3 DNA: TGTGCCAGCAGTTCGATTCGTTACCGCCAGGGGCTTCTCGACTATGGCTACACCTTC
J gene: TRBJ1-2
clone size: -
V gene: TRBV2
D gene: -

CDR3 protein: CASSDLAASRGYGYTF
CDR3 DNA: TGTGCCAGCAGTGATTTGGCAGCCTCTCGGGGTTATGGCTACACCTTC
J gene: TRBJ1-2
clone size: -
V gene: TRBV2
D gene: -

CDR3 protein: CASSLVAGSGQPQHF
CDR3 DNA: TGTGCCAGCAGCTTGGTGGCTGGCAGTGGCCAGCCCCAGCATTTT
J gene: TRBJ1-5
clone size: -
V gene: TRBV5-5
D gene: -

CDR3 protein: CASSAGQGAHNEKLFF
CDR3 DNA: TGTGCCAGCAGCGCGGGACAGGGGGCCCATAATGAAAAACTGTTTTTT
J gene: TRBJ1-4
clone size: -
V gene: TRBV7-9
D gene: TRBD1

CDR3 protein: CATSQDISGGRRGTDTQYF
CDR3 DNA: TGTGCCACCAGCCAGGATATTTCCGGAGGCCGCCGGGGCACAGATACGCAGTATTTT
J gene: TRBJ2-3
clone size: -
V gene: TRBV15
D gene: -

CDR3 protein: CASSVQKDQETQYF
CDR3 DNA: TGTGCCAGCAGTGTCCAGAAAGACCAAGAGACCCAGTACTTC
J gene: TRBJ2-5
clone size: -
V gene: TRBV6-6
D gene: -